Below, 3 T cell receptor beta chains from the same sample are listed, as sequenced in a study of blood T cells in healthy people across ages. With a J-beta primer mix and a sample-barcoded 5' primer, a second PCR ran 7 to 11 cycles. TCRdb independently ran MiXCR on the 5' RACE reads; one entry per CDR3 protein. Of over 600,000 distinct CDR3 sequences in the sample, 35% to 50% are singletons; the top ten hold around 32%. Sequenced: blood. These receptors came from a man at least 80 years old in good health.

This chain joins TRBV4-1 and TRBJ2-1, with 11 nucleotides matching TRBD1. Germline V CDR1 and CDR2: MGHRA, YSYEKL. V lost 8 bases, J lost 8 bases, and 11 bases stayed unmatched. The CDR3 totals 15 residues. DNA for the CDR3: TGCGCCAGCGGTCGACCGGGACAGGGGGTCGATGAGCAGTTCTTC. Its translation is CASGRPGQGVDEQFF.

V usage is TRBV5-1 and J usage is TRBJ2-7; D may be TRBD1 (7 bases). The DNA end is more similar to TRBJ2-5, so the J call may be wrong. This CDR3 has 14 amino acids. Germline CDR1 and CDR2: SGHRS and YFSETQ. This chain's CDR3 is CASSAGQSTETQYF. The CDR3 nucleotides are TGCGCCAGCAGCGCGGGACAGTCCACGGAGACCCAGTACTTC.

The chain has TRBV10-3 and TRBJ2-3, with a tentative D call TRBD2 (6 bases). CDR1 and CDR2 (germline): ENHRY, SYGVKD. This CDR3 comprises 16 residues. Trimming removed 0 bases at V and 0 bases at J, with 10 bases between. The CDR3 loop reads CAISESMAGSTDTQYF. Here the CDR3 DNA reads TGTGCCATCAGTGAGTCGATGGCGGGGAGCACAGATACGCAGTATTTT.